The rows below give T cell receptor beta chains drawn from one sample of a study of T cell responses to AZD1222 COVID-19 vaccine. Some clones are missing from TCRdb's copy, which holds only in-frame ones; the method was immunoSEQ multiplex PCR. The sample records more than 85,000 clones, about 91% being singletons. The sequencing here drew on peripheral blood, taken on day 0 of AZD1222 vaccination. These receptor sequences come from an adult in good health. CDR3s include the opening cysteine and the closing phenylalanine or tryptophan. D genes are given only for firm matches.

D | V | CDR3
- | TRBV4-1 | CASSQAQGRGNQPQHF
- | TRBV27 | CASSIQGLPYEQYF
TRBD1 | TRBV6-6 | CASSWGQGAGANVLTF
TRBD2 | TRBV5-1 | CASSPGLAGGGYEQYF
- | TRBV4-1 | CASSQDSGIYGYTF
- | TRBV6-1 | CASSEAFRAQETQYF
- | TRBV12-5 | CASGLPDSPLHF
- | TRBV7-2 | CASSPGAIRTGELFF
TRBD1 | TRBV11-2 | CASSVGTGMDEQYF
- | TRBV6-5 | CATRRTHSGNTIYF
- | TRBV18 | CASSPPAEPGNTIYF
- | TRBV11-2 | CASSSRPGEGTQYF
TRBD1 | TRBV19 | CASRDRANTGELFF
- | TRBV4-3 | CASSQDAGNQPQHF
- | TRBV27 | CASSLSGGRRNQPQHF
TRBD2 | TRBV7-6 | CASSGGLAGSYNEQFF
TRBD1 | TRBV5-1 | CASSARQGMSTEAFF
TRBD1 | TRBV25-1 | CASSITGTATGNSPLHF
TRBD1 | TRBV3-1/TRBV3-2 | CASSRDRGNQPQHF
- | TRBV4-3 | CASSQDEATGAYGYTF
- | TRBV11-2 | CASSPGPDTQYF
- | TRBV5-1 | CASSLDTTIPSYEQYF
- | TRBV9 | CASSVGGRLQETQYF
TRBD2 | TRBV6-4 | CASSPIAGVADTQYF
- | TRBV11-2 | CASSLTSTGRSFSGYTF
TRBD1 | TRBV9 | CASSVEQGGVRNTEAFF
- | TRBV12-5 | CASGLVLGMGDSNQPQHF
TRBD2 | TRBV3-1/TRBV3-2 | CASSGPGTSSDEQYF
- | TRBV10-3 | CAISGAGLGEKLFF
- | TRBV5-4 | CASSLGQTQYF
TRBD2 | TRBV6-2/TRBV6-3 | CASSPTSGGTDTQYF
- | TRBV7-9 | CASSLARGEDGYTF
- | TRBV10-2 | CASSEGYGELFF
TRBD2 | TRBV5-6 | CASSKRGNSGANVLTF
- | TRBV7-9 | CASSLNSPLHF
TRBD2 | TRBV5-1 | CASSRTSVSRTDTQYF
- | TRBV10-3 | CAISEPLGMGTEAFF
TRBD1 | TRBV6-4 | CASSDTGGSYNEQFF
- | TRBV27 | CASSFSRGMNSPLHF
- | TRBV19 | CASSLQVQPQHF
- | TRBV5-1 | CASSPLLTSDEQFF
- | TRBV27 | CASGNRAEAFF
- | TRBV5-1 | CASSPDVGNQPQHF
- | TRBV19 | CASSSAGTPYEQYF
- | TRBV7-9 | CASSADSEQYF
TRBD1 | TRBV2 | CASKEGANNEKLFF
- | TRBV6-5 | CASYQPRRNYGYTF
- | TRBV6-5 | CASSYGQFSPLHF
- | TRBV6-5 | CASSYSGRDTQYF
- | TRBV7-9 | CASSLEEGLGYGYTF
TRBD1 | TRBV11-1 | CASSVRQGTEAFF
- | TRBV7-3 | CASSLAPGANTGELFF
- | TRBV19 | CASSIGSGRDSNQPQHF